The text below deals with one T cell receptor (beta chain). Its antigen is unknown. The CDR3 is made up of 17 amino acids. V shed 3 bases and J 2 bases; nucleotides not matched to a gene: 6. Germline assignment: CDR1 MGHRA and CDR2 YSYEKL. This entry comes from a study of a mutant IDH1 vaccine in newly diagnosed glioma. Time point defined: week 47, end of study. Vaccinated patients received 300 ug of mutant IDH1 20-mer peptide per dose, with topical imiquimod. Weeks 1, 3, 5, 7, 11, 15, 19 and 23 were when patients received their eight vaccinations. The assay was immunoSEQ multiplex PCR, and TCRdb's table has in-frame clones only and misses some. Of 55,000 to 65,000 clones in the sample, roughly 80% were seen once.

The J gene is TRBJ2-6, the V gene TRBV4-1; 8 bases line up with TRBD2. The sequences come from PBMCs, collected from a glioma patient whose treatment included an IDH1 peptide vaccine. This TCR came from a man aged 50-59 years with glioma. For the CDR3, the DNA is TGCGCCAGCAGCCACGATCTCGGGGGGGCTGGGGCCAACGTCCTGACTTTC. Encoded protein: CASSHDLGGAGANVLTF.